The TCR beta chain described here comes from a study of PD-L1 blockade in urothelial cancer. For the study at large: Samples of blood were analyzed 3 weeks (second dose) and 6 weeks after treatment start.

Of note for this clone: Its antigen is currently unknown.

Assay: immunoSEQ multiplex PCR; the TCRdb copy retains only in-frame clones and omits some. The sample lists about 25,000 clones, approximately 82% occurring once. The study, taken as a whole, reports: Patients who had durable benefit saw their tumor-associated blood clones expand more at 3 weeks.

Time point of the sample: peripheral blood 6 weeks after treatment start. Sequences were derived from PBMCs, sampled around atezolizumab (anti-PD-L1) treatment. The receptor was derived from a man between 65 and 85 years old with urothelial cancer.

The CDR3 region is CASSQTGPGNTEAFF. The CDR3 bases are TGTGCCAGCAGCCAGACAGGGCCGGGGAACACTGAAGCTTTCTTT. J is TRBJ1-1 and V is TRBV7-3; 7 nucleotides line up with TRBD1. CDR3 length equals 15 residues. V shed 5 bases, J shed 1 base, and the junction held 7 bases outside the gene matches. In germline, CDR1 is SGHTA, CDR2 FQGTGA.